These T cell receptor beta chains were read from a single sample in a study of cytomegalovirus exposure and HLA in healthy donors. TCRdb keeps only in-frame clones here, not all; method: immunoSEQ multiplex PCR. In the table there are over 110,000 clones, around 83% of which are singletons. Sample: PBMCs. Receptors were obtained from a male donor in good health and CMV-seropositive. The CDR3 runs from the conserved cysteine through the conserved F or W. D genes are given only for firm matches. Some rows have no size entry. The others give once, few or many, or a class for an expanded clone.

>.|.|TRBV19|TRBJ2-5|14
TGTGCCAGTAGAGCGCAGGGTGGTTCGGAGACCCAGTACTTC
CASRAQGGSETQYF
>.|.|TRBV7-9|TRBJ2-7|12
TGTGCCAGCAGCTTAGGACAGTACGAGCAGTACTTC
CASSLGQYEQYF
>.|TRBD2|TRBV29-1|TRBJ2-1|15
TGCAGCGTTGATGTTGGGACTAGCGGGAGTTTAGGGCAGTTCTTC
CSVDVGTSGSLGQFF
>few|.|TRBV6-5|TRBJ2-7|15
TGTGCCAGCAGTTACAGCGCGGCCAGCTCCTACGAGCAGTACTTC
CASSYSAASSYEQYF
>.|.|TRBV29-1|TRBJ1-4|13
TGCAGCGTTGATTACAGGGTGGGAGAAAAACTGTTTTTT
CSVDYRVGEKLFF
>once|TRBD1|TRBV15|TRBJ2-7|15
TGTGCCACCAGACCCTCCCGGGACAGGTCTTACGAGCAGTACTTC
CATRPSRDRSYEQYF
>.|TRBD2|TRBV2|TRBJ2-1|15
TGTGCCAGCAGGGGACTAGCGGGAGAAAGGAATGAGCAGTTCTTC
CASRGLAGERNEQFF
>.|.|TRBV7-2|TRBJ1-2|13
TGTGCCAGCGACCCCACAGGGCTCTATGGCTACACCTTC
CASDPTGLYGYTF
>once|.|TRBV28|TRBJ1-4|14
TGTGCCAGCAGTTTGGGGCAGGGAGGTGAAAAACTGTTTTTT
CASSLGQGGEKLFF
>.|TRBD2|TRBV9|TRBJ2-2|15
TGTGCCAGCAGCACCGCTAGCGGGGACACCGGGGAGCTGTTTTTT
CASSTASGDTGELFF
>.|.|TRBV7-9|TRBJ1-3|17
TGTGCCAGCAGCTTATACCTCGGGGGGGATGCTGGAAACACCATATATTTT
CASSLYLGGDAGNTIYF
>.|.|TRBV12-5|TRBJ2-5|16
TGTGCTAGTGGTTTGACCCCGGACTACCGGTGGGAGACCCAGTACTTC
CASGLTPDYRWETQYF
>.|.|TRBV19|TRBJ1-5|13
TGTGCCAGTAGTATTTCGGGCAATCAGCCCCAGCATTTT
CASSISGNQPQHF
>once|.|TRBV9|TRBJ2-5|15
TGTGCCAGCAGCGTAGGAGGACGGGAGCAAGAGACCCAGTACTTC
CASSVGGREQETQYF
>.|TRBD2|TRBV7-2|TRBJ2-5|16
TGTGCCAGCAGCTTAGAGGTAGCGGGGGGTGAAGAGACCCAGTACTTC
CASSLEVAGGEETQYF
>.|.|TRBV6-1|TRBJ1-2|14
TGTGCCAGCAGTGACCCCCTCGGAGCATATGGCTACACCTTC
CASSDPLGAYGYTF
>few|TRBD1|TRBV6-5|TRBJ1-6|14
TGTGCCAGCGGATCCGGGACAGCTAATTCACCCCTCCACTTT
CASGSGTANSPLHF
>few|TRBD2|TRBV6-4|TRBJ2-3|16
TGTGCCAGCAGTGACTCGGCGGGGGGCCCGACAGATACGCAGTATTTT
CASSDSAGGPTDTQYF
>few|TRBD2|TRBV28|TRBJ2-1|14
TGTGCCACCCTATGGACTAGCGGGAGTAATGAGCAGTTCTTC
CATLWTSGSNEQFF
>.|TRBD1|TRBV4-2|TRBJ2-7|15
TGTGCCAGCAGCCAAGATAGACAGGGTTGGTACGAGCAGTACTTC
CASSQDRQGWYEQYF
>.|TRBD2|TRBV2|TRBJ2-1|13
TGTGCCATCGGGACTAGCGGGTTGGGGGAGCAGTTCTTC
CAIGTSGLGEQFF
>.|TRBD1|TRBV2|TRBJ2-7|15
TGTGCCACCGTCCCCCTCGGGACAGGGGGCTTTGAGCAGTACTTC
CATVPLGTGGFEQYF
>.|TRBD2|TRBV7-2|TRBJ2-1|17
TGTGCCAGCAGCTTAGTGCTACTAGCGGGAGGGTACAATGAGCAGTTCTTC
CASSLVLLAGGYNEQFF
>once|TRBD1|TRBV28|TRBJ2-7|14
TGTGCCAGCATCCCACCGGGACAGGGCTACGAGCAGTACTTC
CASIPPGQGYEQYF
>few|.|TRBV27|TRBJ2-7|16
TGTGCCAGCAGTTTGTATGAGCAGGGAAGGTCCTACGAGCAGTACTTC
CASSLYEQGRSYEQYF
>.|.|TRBV14|TRBJ2-7|14
TGTGCCAGCAGCCAAGATACGGGGTCCTACGAGCAGTACTTC
CASSQDTGSYEQYF
>.|TRBD2|TRBV6-1|TRBJ2-7|11
TGTGCCAGCATCCTAGCGGCCGAGCAGTACTTC
CASILAAEQYF
>.|TRBD2|TRBV6-5|TRBJ2-1|13
TGTGCCAGCAGTCGGACTAGCCAGGATGAGCAGTTCTTC
CASSRTSQDEQFF
>.|TRBD2|TRBV6-5|TRBJ2-1|13
TGTGCCAGCAGACTAGCGGGAGCCAGGGAGCAGTTCTTC
CASRLAGAREQFF
>.|TRBD1|TRBV6-5|TRBJ2-7|15
TGTGCCAGCAGTTATCGGGGACAGGGAACCTACGAGCAGTACTTC
CASSYRGQGTYEQYF
>.|TRBD1|TRBV2|TRBJ1-2|15
TGTGCCATCGACCGGCTCAGGGGGCAGAGGCATGGCTACACCTTC
CAIDRLRGQRHGYTF
>.|.|TRBV9|TRBJ2-7|13
TGTGCCAGCAGCTCCACCCATAGCTACGAGCAGTACTTC
CASSSTHSYEQYF
>few|.|TRBV5-1|TRBJ2-5|16
TGCGCCAGCAGCTTGGTCGGGGGAGGGGGCCAAGAGACCCAGTACTTC
CASSLVGGGGQETQYF
>once|.|TRBV28|TRBJ2-7|13
TGTGCCAGTCACAGGGCGCCTACCTACGAGCAGTACTTC
CASHRAPTYEQYF
>.|TRBD1|TRBV2|TRBJ2-7|15
TGTGCCAGCAGTGAATTCGGGCAGGGGGCGCAAGAGCAGTACTTC
CASSEFGQGAQEQYF
>.|.|TRBV5-1|TRBJ2-5|15
TGCGCCAGCAGCTTGTCGGGGAAAGGCCAAGAGACCCAGCACTTC
CASSLSGKGQETQHF
>.|TRBD2|TRBV19|TRBJ2-1|15
TGTGCCAGTAGTAAGGCGGGGGACTCCTACAATGAGCAGTTCTTC
CASSKAGDSYNEQFF
>.|.|TRBV6-5|TRBJ2-2|16
TGTGCCAGCAGTTACAGGGGTCAGGGGAAAGCCGGGGAGCTGTTTTTT
CASSYRGQGKAGELFF
>.|TRBD2|TRBV6-4|TRBJ2-7|15
TGTGCCAGCAACGCCCCAGCGGGGTACTCCTACGAGCAGTACTTC
CASNAPAGYSYEQYF
>.|.|TRBV27|TRBJ2-2|13
TGTGCCAGCAGTCTCTTGAACACCGGGGAGCTGTTTTTT
CASSLLNTGELFF
>.|TRBD1|TRBV7-9|TRBJ1-4|15
TGTGCCAGCAGCTTATCGGACAGGGAGAATGAAAAACTGTTTTTT
CASSLSDRENEKLFF
>.|TRBD1|TRBV7-3|TRBJ2-5|16
TGTGCCAGCAGCTTAACGGGAGACAGGGGGCGAGAGACCCAGTACTTC
CASSLTGDRGRETQYF
>.|TRBD2|TRBV19|TRBJ2-7|13
TGTGCCAGTAGTATGCAGACTAGCGGAGAGCAGTACTTC
CASSMQTSGEQYF
>.|TRBD2|TRBV4-2|TRBJ2-2|17
TGTGCCAGCAGCCAAGTAGCGGGACTAGCGGGGACCGGGGAGCTGTTTTTT
CASSQVAGLAGTGELFF
>.|TRBD2|TRBV27|TRBJ2-7|14
TGTGCCAGCAGTTTAGGGACTAGCGCGTACGAGCAGTACTTC
CASSLGTSAYEQYF
>.|.|TRBV9|TRBJ2-1|13
TGTGCCAGCAGCGTAGGACAGAACAATGAGCAGTTCTTC
CASSVGQNNEQFF
>.|TRBD2|TRBV6-5|TRBJ2-5|15
TGTGCCAGCAGTCCAACCGGGACTAGCAGGAAGACCCAGTACTTC
CASSPTGTSRKTQYF
>.|.|TRBV5-8|TRBJ1-5|14
TGTGCCAGCAGCTTGGAGCGCTACAATCAGCCCCAGCATTTT
CASSLERYNQPQHF
>.|TRBD1|TRBV25-1|TRBJ1-6|17
TGTGCCAGCAGTGAATCCCTACGGACAGGGGCGAATTCACCCCTCCACTTT
CASSESLRTGANSPLHF
>.|TRBD2|TRBV4-3|TRBJ2-5|14
TGCGCCAGCAGCTTAAGCGGGAGTAGGGAGACCCAGTACTTC
CASSLSGSRETQYF
>.|.|TRBV7-3|TRBJ2-5|13
TGTGCCAGCAGCTTAGGCGGGGTTGGGACCCAGTACTTC
CASSLGGVGTQYF
>.|.|TRBV6-5|TRBJ2-1|14
TGTGCCAGCAGGCGGGGAAGGAACGACAATGAGCAGTTCTTC
CASRRGRNDNEQFF
>.|TRBD1|TRBV27|TRBJ2-7|15
TGTGCCAGCAGGGGACAGGCTTACCTCTCCTACGAGCAGTACTTC
CASRGQAYLSYEQYF